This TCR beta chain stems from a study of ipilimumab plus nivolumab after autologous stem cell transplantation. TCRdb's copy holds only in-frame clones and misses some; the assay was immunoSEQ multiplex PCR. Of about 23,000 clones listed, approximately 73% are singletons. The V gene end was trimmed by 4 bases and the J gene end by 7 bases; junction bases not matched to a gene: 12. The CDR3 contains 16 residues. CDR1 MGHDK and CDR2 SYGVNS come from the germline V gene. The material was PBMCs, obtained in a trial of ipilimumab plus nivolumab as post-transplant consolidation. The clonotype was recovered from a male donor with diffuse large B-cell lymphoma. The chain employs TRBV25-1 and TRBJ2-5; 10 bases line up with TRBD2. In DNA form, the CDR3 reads TGTGCCAGCAGTGCCGTAGGGGCTAGCGGGAGAGGGACCCAGTACTTC. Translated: CASSAVGASGRGTQYF. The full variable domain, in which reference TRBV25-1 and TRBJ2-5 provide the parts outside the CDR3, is EADIYQTPRYLVIGTGKKITLECSQTMGHDKMYWYQQDPGMELHLIHYSYGVNSTEKGDLSSESTVSRIRTEHFPLTLESARPSHTSQYLCASSAVGASGRGTQYFGPGTRLLVL.